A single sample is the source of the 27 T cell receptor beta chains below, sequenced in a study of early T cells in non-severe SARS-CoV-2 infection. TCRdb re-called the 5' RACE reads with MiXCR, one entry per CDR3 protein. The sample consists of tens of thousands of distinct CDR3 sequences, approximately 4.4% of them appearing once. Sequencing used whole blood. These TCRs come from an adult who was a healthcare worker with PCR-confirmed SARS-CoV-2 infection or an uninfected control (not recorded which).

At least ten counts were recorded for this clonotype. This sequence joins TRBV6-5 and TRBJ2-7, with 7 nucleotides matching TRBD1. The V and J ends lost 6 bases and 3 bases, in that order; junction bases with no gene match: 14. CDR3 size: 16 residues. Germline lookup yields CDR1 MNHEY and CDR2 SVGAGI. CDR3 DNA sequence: TGTGCCAGCAGCAAGACGGGACAGAGGGCTCTCTACGAGCAGTACTTC. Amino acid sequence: CASSKTGQRALYEQYF.

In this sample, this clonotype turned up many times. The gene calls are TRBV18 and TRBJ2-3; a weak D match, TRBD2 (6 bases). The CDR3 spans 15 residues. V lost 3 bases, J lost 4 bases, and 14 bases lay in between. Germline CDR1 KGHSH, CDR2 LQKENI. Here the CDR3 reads CASSPPGRGSDTQYF. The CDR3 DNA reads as TGTGCCAGCTCACCGCCGGGACGGGGGTCAGATACGCAGTATTTT.

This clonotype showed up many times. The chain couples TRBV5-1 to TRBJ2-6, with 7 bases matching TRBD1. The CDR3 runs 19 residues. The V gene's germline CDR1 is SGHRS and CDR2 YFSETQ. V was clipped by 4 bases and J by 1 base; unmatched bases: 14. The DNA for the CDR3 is TGCGCCAGCAGCCAAATTGCCGGGACAGCTTCTTCTGGGGCCAACGTCCTGACTTTC. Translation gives CASSQIAGTASSGANVLTF.

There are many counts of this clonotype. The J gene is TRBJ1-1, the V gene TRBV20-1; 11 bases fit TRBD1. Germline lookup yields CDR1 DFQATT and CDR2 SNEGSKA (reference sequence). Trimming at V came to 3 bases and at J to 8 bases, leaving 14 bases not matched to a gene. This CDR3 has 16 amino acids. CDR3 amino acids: CSARPFAGTGGREAFF. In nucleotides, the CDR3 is TGCAGTGCTAGGCCCTTTGCCGGGACAGGGGGGAGGGAAGCTTTCTTT.

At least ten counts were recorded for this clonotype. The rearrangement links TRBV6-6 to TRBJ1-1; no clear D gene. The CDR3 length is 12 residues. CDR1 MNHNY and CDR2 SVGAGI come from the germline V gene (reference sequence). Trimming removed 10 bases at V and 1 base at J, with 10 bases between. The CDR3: CATKTSNTEAFF. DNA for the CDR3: TGTGCCACCAAGACTTCGAACACTGAAGCTTTCTTT.

The CDR3 is CASRAPLAGVNNEQFF. The DNA of the CDR3 is TGTGCCAGTAGAGCTCCTCTAGCGGGAGTTAACAATGAGCAGTTCTTC. The chain couples TRBV19 to TRBJ2-1, with TRBD2 identical over 10 bases. CDR1 and CDR2 (germline): LNHDA, SQIVND (reference sequence). The V gene end was trimmed by 6 bases and the J gene end by 5 bases; junction bases not matched to a gene: 10. The CDR3 is made up of 16 amino acids.

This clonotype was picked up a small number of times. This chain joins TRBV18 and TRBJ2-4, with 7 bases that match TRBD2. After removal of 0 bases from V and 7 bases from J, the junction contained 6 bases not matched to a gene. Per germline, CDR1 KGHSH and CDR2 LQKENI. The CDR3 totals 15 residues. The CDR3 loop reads CASSPPMRGMNIQYF. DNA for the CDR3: TGTGCCAGCTCACCACCCATGCGGGGGATGAACATTCAGTACTTC.

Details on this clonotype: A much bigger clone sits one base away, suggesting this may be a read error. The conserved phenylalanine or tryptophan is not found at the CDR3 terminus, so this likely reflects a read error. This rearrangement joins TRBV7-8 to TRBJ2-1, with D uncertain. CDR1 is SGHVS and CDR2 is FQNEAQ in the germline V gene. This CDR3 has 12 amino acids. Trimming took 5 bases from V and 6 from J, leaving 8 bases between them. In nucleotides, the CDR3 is TGTGCCAGCAGCGCCGCTTCCAATGAGCAGTTCTTG. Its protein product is CASSAASNEQFL.

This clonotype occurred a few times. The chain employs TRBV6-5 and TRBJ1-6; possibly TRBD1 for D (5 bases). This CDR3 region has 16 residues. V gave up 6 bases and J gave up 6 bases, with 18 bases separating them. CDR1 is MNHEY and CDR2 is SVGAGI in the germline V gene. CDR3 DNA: TGTGCCAGCAGCCTAGGGACCGCGGGGGGTAATTCACCCCTCCACTTT. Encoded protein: CASSLGTAGGNSPLHF.

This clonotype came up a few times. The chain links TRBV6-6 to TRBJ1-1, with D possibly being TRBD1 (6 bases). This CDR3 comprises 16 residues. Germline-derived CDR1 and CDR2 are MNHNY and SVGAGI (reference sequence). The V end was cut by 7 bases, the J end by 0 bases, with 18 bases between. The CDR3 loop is CASIGGAGLMNTEAFF. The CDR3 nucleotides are TGTGCCAGCATCGGGGGCGCGGGACTCATGAACACTGAAGCTTTCTTT.

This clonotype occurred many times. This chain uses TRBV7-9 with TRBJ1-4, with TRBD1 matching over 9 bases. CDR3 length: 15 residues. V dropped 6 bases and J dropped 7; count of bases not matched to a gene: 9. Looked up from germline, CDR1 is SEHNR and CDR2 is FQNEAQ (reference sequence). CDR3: CASSLHRGRLEKLFF. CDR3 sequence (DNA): TGTGCCAGCAGTTTACACAGGGGGCGCCTTGAAAAACTGTTTTTT.

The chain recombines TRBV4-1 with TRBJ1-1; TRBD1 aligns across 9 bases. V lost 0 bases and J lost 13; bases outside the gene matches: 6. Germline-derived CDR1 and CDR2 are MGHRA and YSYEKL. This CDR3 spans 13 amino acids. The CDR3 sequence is CASSQDRGQGGFF. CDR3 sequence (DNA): TGCGCCAGCAGCCAAGATCGGGGACAGGGCGGTTTCTTT.

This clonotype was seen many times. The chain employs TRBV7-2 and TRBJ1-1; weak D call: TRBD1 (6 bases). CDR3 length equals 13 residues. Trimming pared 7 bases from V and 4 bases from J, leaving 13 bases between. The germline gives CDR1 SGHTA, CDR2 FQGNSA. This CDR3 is CASIFTGTTEAFF. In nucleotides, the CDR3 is TGTGCCAGCATCTTTACAGGGACCACTGAAGCTTTCTTT.

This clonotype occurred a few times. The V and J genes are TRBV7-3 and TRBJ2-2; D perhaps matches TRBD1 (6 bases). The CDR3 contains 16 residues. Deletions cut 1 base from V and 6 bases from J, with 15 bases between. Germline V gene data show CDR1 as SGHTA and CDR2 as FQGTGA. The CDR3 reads CASSLRVGGAAGELFF. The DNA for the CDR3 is TGTGCCAGCAGCTTAAGAGTTGGGGGCGCCGCCGGGGAGCTGTTTTTT.

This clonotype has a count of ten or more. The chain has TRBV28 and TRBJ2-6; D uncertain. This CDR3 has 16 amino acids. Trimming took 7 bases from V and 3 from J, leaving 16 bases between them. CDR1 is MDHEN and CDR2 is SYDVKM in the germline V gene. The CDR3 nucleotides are TGTGCCAGCACCCCTCCTCTTGGCAGTGGGGCCAACGTCCTGACTTTC. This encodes CASTPPLGSGANVLTF.

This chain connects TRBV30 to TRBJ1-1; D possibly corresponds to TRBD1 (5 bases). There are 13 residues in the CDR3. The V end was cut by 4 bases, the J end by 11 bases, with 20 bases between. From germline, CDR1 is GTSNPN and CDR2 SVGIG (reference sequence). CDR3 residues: CAWTRDGASGAFF. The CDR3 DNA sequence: TGTGCCTGGACCAGGGACGGAGCATCAGGGGCTTTCTTT.

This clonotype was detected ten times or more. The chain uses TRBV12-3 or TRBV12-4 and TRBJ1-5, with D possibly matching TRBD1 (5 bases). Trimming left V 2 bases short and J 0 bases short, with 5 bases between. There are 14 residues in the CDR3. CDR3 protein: CASSLTGSNQPQHF. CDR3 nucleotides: TGTGCCAGCAGTTTAACAGGTAGCAATCAGCCCCAGCATTTT.

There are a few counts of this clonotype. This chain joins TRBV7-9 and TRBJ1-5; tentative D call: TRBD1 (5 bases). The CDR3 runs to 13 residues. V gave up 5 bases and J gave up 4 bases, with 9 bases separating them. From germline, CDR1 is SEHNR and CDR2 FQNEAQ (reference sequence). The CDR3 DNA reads TGTGCCAGCAGCGTAGACAGAAATCAGCCCCAGCATTTT. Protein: CASSVDRNQPQHF.

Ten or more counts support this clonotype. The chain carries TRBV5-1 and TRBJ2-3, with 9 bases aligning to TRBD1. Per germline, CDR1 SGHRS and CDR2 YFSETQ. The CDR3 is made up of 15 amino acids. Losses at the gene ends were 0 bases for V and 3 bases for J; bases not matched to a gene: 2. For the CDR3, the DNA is TGCGCCAGCAGCTTGGACAGGGGGCGAACAGATACGCAGTATTTT. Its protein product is CASSLDRGRTDTQYF.

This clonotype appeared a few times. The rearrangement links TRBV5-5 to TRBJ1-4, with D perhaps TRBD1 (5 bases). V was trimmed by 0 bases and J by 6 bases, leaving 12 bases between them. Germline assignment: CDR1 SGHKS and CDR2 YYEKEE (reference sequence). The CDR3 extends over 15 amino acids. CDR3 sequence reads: CASSLGDSSYEKLFF. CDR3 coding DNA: TGTGCCAGCAGCTTGGGAGACAGTTCGTATGAAAAACTGTTTTTT.

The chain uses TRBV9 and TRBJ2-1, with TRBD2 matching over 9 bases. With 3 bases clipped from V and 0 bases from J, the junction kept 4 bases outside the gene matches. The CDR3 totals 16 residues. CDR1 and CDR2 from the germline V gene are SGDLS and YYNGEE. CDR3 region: CASSARLAVSYNEQFF. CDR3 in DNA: TGTGCCAGCAGCGCACGACTAGCGGTCTCCTACAATGAGCAGTTCTTC.

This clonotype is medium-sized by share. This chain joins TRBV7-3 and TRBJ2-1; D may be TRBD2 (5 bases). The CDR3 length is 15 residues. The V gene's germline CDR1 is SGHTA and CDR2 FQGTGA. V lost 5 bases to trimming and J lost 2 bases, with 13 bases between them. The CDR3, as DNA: TGTGCCAGCAGCCGAGACCGGACTCCCTACAATGAGCAGTTCTTC. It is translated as CASSRDRTPYNEQFF.

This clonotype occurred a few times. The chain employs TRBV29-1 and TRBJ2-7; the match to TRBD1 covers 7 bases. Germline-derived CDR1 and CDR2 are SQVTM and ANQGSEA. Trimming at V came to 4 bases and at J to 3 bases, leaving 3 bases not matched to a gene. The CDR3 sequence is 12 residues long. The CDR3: CSVAGTVYEQYF. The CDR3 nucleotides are TGCAGCGTTGCCGGGACAGTCTACGAGCAGTACTTC.

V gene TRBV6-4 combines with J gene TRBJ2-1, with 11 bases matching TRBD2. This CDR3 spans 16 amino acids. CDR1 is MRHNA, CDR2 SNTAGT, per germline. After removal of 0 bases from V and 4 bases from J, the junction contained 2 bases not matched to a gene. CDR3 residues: CASSDSGTSGYNEQFF. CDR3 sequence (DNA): TGTGCCAGCAGTGACTCGGGGACTAGCGGTTACAATGAGCAGTTCTTC.

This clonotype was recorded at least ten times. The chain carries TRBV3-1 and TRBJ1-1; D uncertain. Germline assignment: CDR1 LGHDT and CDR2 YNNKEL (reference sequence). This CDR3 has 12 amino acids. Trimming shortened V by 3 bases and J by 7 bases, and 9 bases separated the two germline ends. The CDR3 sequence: CASSQGPGEAFF. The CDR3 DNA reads TGTGCCAGCAGCCAGGGCCCAGGTGAAGCTTTCTTT.

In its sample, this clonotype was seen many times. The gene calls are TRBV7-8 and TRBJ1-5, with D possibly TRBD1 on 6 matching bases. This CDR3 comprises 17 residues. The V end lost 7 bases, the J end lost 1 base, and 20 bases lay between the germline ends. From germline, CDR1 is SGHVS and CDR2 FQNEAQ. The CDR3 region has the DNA TGTGCCAGCACCAAAAGACAGGTTGGGATAAGCAATCAGCCCCAGCATTTT. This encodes CASTKRQVGISNQPQHF.

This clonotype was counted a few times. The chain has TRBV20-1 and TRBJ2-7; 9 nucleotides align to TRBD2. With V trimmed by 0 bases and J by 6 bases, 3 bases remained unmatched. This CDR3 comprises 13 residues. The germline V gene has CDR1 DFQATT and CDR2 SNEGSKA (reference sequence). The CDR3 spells CSAREGTSFEQYF. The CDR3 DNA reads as TGCAGTGCTAGAGAGGGGACTAGCTTCGAGCAGTACTTC.